The 17 T cell receptor beta chains reported below all come from one sample, sequenced in a study of shared clonotypes between healthy human individuals. Some clones are missing from TCRdb's copy, which holds only in-frame ones; the method was immunoSEQ multiplex PCR. The sample holds roughly 2,300,000 clones, approximately 90% seen once. Sequenced: naive CD4+ T cells from PBMCs. Stated subset: CD45RA+ positively selected. These receptors came from a man aged 18 to 30 in good health. Some clones in this sample may be carry-over from other donors' samples.

The gene calls are TRBV28 and TRBJ2-2, with TRBD2 matching 8 bases. The trim removed 6 bases at V and 3 bases at J, leaving 6 bases unmatched. This CDR3 comprises 15 residues. Germline V gene data show CDR1 as MDHEN and CDR2 as SYDVKM. The CDR3, as DNA: TGTGCCAGCAGCCCGGGACTAGAATACACCGGGGAGCTGTTTTTT. Its translation is CASSPGLEYTGELFF.

The chain recombines TRBV6-5 with TRBJ2-7, with 10 bases fitting TRBD2. In germline, CDR1 is MNHEY, CDR2 SVGAGI. With 2 bases clipped from V and 6 bases from J, the junction kept 7 bases outside the gene matches. CDR3 length: 15 amino acids. This CDR3 reads CASSYRGTSATEQYF. The CDR3 DNA is TGTGCCAGCAGTTACCGTGGGACTAGCGCCACCGAGCAGTACTTC.

V gene TRBV6-5 combines with J gene TRBJ1-1, with 7 positions matching TRBD1. Per the germline V gene, CDR1 is MNHEY and CDR2 is SVGAGI. V gave up 7 bases and J gave up 11 bases; unmatched junction bases: 10. This CDR3 contains 12 residues. The DNA for the CDR3 is TGTGCCAGCACCGGAACAGGGGTAGGGGCTTTCTTT. It encodes CASTGTGVGAFF.

This clone showed up just a few times. The V gene is TRBV5-1, the J gene TRBJ1-1; D might be TRBD1 (5 bases). CDR1 and CDR2 (germline): SGHRS, YFSETQ. Trimming stripped 0 bases from V and 8 bases from J, with 8 bases between. The CDR3 has 12 residues. The DNA for the CDR3 is TGCGCCAGCAGCTTGGGGAACAGGGAAGCTTTCTTT. Protein: CASSLGNREAFF.

In this sample, this clone turned up a few times. The CDR3 sequence: CASQGGGNQPQHF. DNA for the CDR3: TGTGCCAGCCAAGGGGGAGGCAATCAGCCCCAGCATTTT. The genes are TRBV28 and TRBJ1-5, with D possibly being TRBD1 (6 bases). The CDR3 length is 13 residues. Deletions cut 8 bases from V and 2 bases from J, with 10 bases between. Per the germline V gene, CDR1 is MDHEN and CDR2 is SYDVKM. The full variable domain, with the rest looked up from reference TRBV28 and TRBJ1-5, is DVKVTQSSRYLVKRTGEKVFLECVQDMDHENMFWYRQDPGLGLRLIYFSYDVKMKEKGDIPEGYSVSREKKERFSLILESASTNQTSMYLCASQGGGNQPQHFGDGTRLSIL.

The chain uses TRBV5-4 and TRBJ2-6; 7 bases are shared with TRBD1. This CDR3 comprises 17 residues. Germline V gene data show CDR1 as SGHNT and CDR2 as YYREEE (reference sequence). Trimming removed 4 bases from V and 2 bases from J; junction bases left unmatched: 9. Written as DNA, the CDR3 is TGTGCCAGCAGCCGCCCGGGCCAGGGGGCTGGGGCCAACGTCCTGACTTTC. It yields the protein CASSRPGQGAGANVLTF. The full variable domain, completed using reference TRBV5-4 and TRBJ2-6, is ETGVTQSPTHLIKTRGQQVTLRCSSQSGHNTVSWYQQALGQGPQFIFQYYREEENGRGNFPPRFSGLQFPNYSSELNVNALELDDSALYLCASSRPGQGAGANVLTFGAGSRLTVL.

This clone was seen only once. This chain links TRBV7-2 with TRBJ2-7, with D perhaps TRBD2 (5 bases). Germline V CDR1 and CDR2: SGHTA, FQGNSA. Trimming shortened V by 5 bases and J by 1 base, and 12 bases separated the two germline ends. The CDR3 loop spans 14 amino acids. CDR3: CASSPYSESYEQYF. CDR3 bases: TGTGCCAGCAGCCCGTATAGCGAGTCCTACGAGCAGTACTTC.

The chain carries TRBV5-6 and TRBJ2-1, with D hard to call. The CDR3 covers 13 residues. Germline V gene lookup returns CDR1 SGHDT and CDR2 YYEEEE. Trimming shortened V by 4 bases and J by 0 bases, and 5 bases separated the two germline ends. In nucleotides, the CDR3 is TGTGCCAGCAGCCGGGTCTCCTACAATGAGCAGTTCTTC. Translated, it gives CASSRVSYNEQFF.

This chain uses TRBV4-3 with TRBJ2-1; 10 bases are shared with TRBD2. Germline trimming cut 1 base from V and 0 bases from J; bases unmatched to any gene: 3. This CDR3 spans 17 amino acids. Germline CDR1 and CDR2: LGHNA and YSLEER. CDR3 DNA: TGCGCCAGCAGCCAAGTACTAGCGGGACACTCCTACAATGAGCAGTTCTTC. This sequence encodes CASSQVLAGHSYNEQFF.

This clone came up once. The chain has TRBV4-3 and TRBJ2-1, with TRBD2 matching 7 bases. CDR3 length: 16 residues. Germline CDR1 and CDR2: LGHNA and YSLEER. V shed 0 bases, J shed 6 bases, and the junction held 8 bases outside the gene matches. The CDR3 loop reads CASSQDHAGVVNEQFF. CDR3 nucleotide sequence: TGCGCCAGCAGCCAAGATCACGCGGGAGTTGTCAATGAGCAGTTCTTC.

This chain links TRBV6-4 with TRBJ1-2; D ambiguous. Germline assignment: CDR1 MRHNA and CDR2 SNTAGT. The CDR3 is made up of 12 amino acids. The ends were cut back, 0 bases at V and 8 bases at J, with 7 bases in the middle. CDR3 in amino acids: CASSDSRSGYTF. The CDR3 DNA reads as TGTGCCAGCAGTGACTCCAGGAGCGGCTACACCTTC.

This clone appeared a single time. This CDR3 is CASSQLGRGSQETQYF. CDR3 DNA: TGCGCCAGCAGCCAATTGGGCAGGGGGAGTCAAGAGACCCAGTACTTC. The chain employs TRBV4-1 and TRBJ2-5, with 7 bases that match TRBD1. The CDR3 consists of 16 residues. J lost 2 bases, V lost 2 bases, and 8 bases had no gene match. CDR1 and CDR2 from the germline V gene are MGHRA and YSYEKL.

The J gene is TRBJ2-5, the V gene TRBV9, with TRBD1 matching 11 bases. Germline-derived CDR1 and CDR2 are SGDLS and YYNGEE. J gave up 7 bases and V 2 bases, and 4 bases lay outside the gene matches. The CDR3 length is 14 residues. The CDR3 DNA reads TGTGCCAGCAGCGTGCCGGGACAGGGGGGGACCCAGTACTTC. Translated, it gives CASSVPGQGGTQYF.

This clone appeared once. The CDR3 DNA follows: TGTGCCAGCAGTGACCGCCAGGTGGGAGCTTTCTTT. It encodes CASSDRQVGAFF. The V and J genes are TRBV6-5 and TRBJ1-1; D remains ambiguous. The CDR3 extends over 12 amino acids. The V gene's germline CDR1 is MNHEY and CDR2 SVGAGI. V gave up 5 bases and J gave up 10 bases, with 14 bases separating them.

The chain uses TRBV6-5 and TRBJ1-2; D gene uncertain. CDR1 and CDR2 (germline): MNHEY, SVGAGI. V was pared by 0 bases and J by 4 bases, with 15 bases between. This CDR3 region has 16 residues. As DNA, the CDR3 is TGTGCCAGCAGTTACTCGGCTGTTTCCTTGGCCTATGGCTACACCTTC. Encoded protein: CASSYSAVSLAYGYTF.

V gene TRBV28 combines with J gene TRBJ1-3; D unresolved. The CDR3 is 14 amino acids. V lost 7 bases to trimming and J lost 1 base, with 11 bases between them. Germline CDR1 MDHEN, CDR2 SYDVKM. The CDR3 DNA reads as TGTGCCAGCACCATAGGGTCATCTGGAAACACCATATATTTT. Amino acids: CASTIGSSGNTIYF.

This clone was recorded only once. The chain recombines TRBV6-1 with TRBJ2-1; TRBD2 matches at 12 bases. This CDR3 is 19 amino acids long. Trimming cost V 4 bases and J 9 bases; bases outside gene matches: 19. Germline V CDR1 and CDR2: MNHNS, SASEGT. The CDR3: CASSVVGGSLAGGSREQFF. The DNA for the CDR3 is TGTGCCAGCAGTGTTGTAGGCGGGTCCCTAGCGGGAGGGTCCCGTGAGCAGTTCTTC.